This T cell receptor (beta chain) was captured by sequencing in a study of PD-1 blockade in classical Hodgkin lymphoma. CDR1 and CDR2 (germline): SGDLS, YYNGEE. The CDR3 covers 15 residues. V lost 0 bases, J lost 3 bases, and 3 bases stayed unmatched. Every patient experienced relapse after autologous stem cell transplantation, and brentuximab vedotin exposure varied. TCRdb keeps only in-frame clones here, not all; method: immunoSEQ multiplex PCR. This sample has about 42,000 clones, with approximately 70% found just once. This chain uses TRBV9 with TRBJ2-7, with TRBD1 identical over 10 bases. The source material was peripheral blood mononuclear cells (PBMCs), sampled at baseline. The TCR comes from a human donor with classical Hodgkin lymphoma. The DNA of the CDR3 is TGTGCCAGCAGCGTAGGGGACAGGGGCGGCTACGAGCAGTACTTC. Protein sequence: CASSVGDRGGYEQYF.